The clone carrying this T cell receptor beta chain occurred many times. The source of the sample is a study of molecular identifiers for immune sequencing clone quantification. The authors built bulk TCR libraries by previously described methods with listed TCR primers. One entry per CDR3 protein results from TCRdb running MiXCR on the PCR reads. Of around 470,000 distinct CDR3 sequences detected, about 20% appear once; the ten largest clones hold approximately 0.8%. V was shortened by 6 bases and J by 0 bases, with 17 bases between the two germline ends. CDR1 and CDR2 (germline): MDHEN, SYDVKM. The CDR3 is 17 amino acids.

This chain connects TRBV28 to TRBJ2-2; tentative D call: TRBD1 (5 bases). This clonotype was sampled from a human donor in good health. Some libraries in this study had Jurkat cell RNA spiked in. Specimen: naive CD8+ T cells from blood, with Jurkat cell RNA spiked in. Subset: FACS-sorted CD8+CD4-CCR7+CD45RA+ naive T cells. The CDR3 DNA reads TGTGCCAGCAGCACCCCCGAGACAGCATCGAACACCGGGGAGCTGTTTTTT. Its translation: CASSTPETASNTGELFF.